These T cell receptor beta chains were read from a single sample in a study of blood T cell repertoires in COVID-19. Sequenced by immunoSEQ multiplex PCR; TCRdb stores in-frame clones only, minus some. The sample consists of 210,000 or so clones, approximately 88% of them appearing once. Sequencing was carried out using PBMCs or T cells enriched from blood (not recorded which). These receptors came from a woman aged 25 to 39 who had been exposed to COVID-19. Both conserved end residues are part of each CDR3. The D gene is left open where the match is weak. Some rows mark clone size as missing; the rest say once, few, many or name a class of expanded clone.

abundance	d_gene	j_gene	v_gene	CDR3aa	CDR3nt
-	-	TRBJ2-2	TRBV13	CASSSVGVVTGELFF	TGTGCCAGCAGCTCCGTAGGAGTGGTTACCGGGGAGCTGTTTTTT
-	-	TRBJ1-6	TRBV6-1	CASSETDSESSYNSPLHF	TGTGCCAGCAGTGAAACTGACAGCGAGAGCTCCTATAATTCACCCCTCCACTTT
-	-	TRBJ1-3	TRBV7-6	CASSSINTIYF	TGTGCCAGCAGCTCCATAAACACCATATATTTT
-	TRBD1	TRBJ1-6	TRBV28	CASSFQGGSSYNSPLHF	TGTGCCAGCAGTTTTCAGGGGGGAAGCTCCTATAATTCACCCCTCCACTTT
once	-	TRBJ1-1	TRBV30	CAWSVPTGKGETEAFF	TGTGCCTGGAGTGTACCAACAGGGAAGGGCGAAACTGAAGCTTTCTTT
-	TRBD1	TRBJ1-1	TRBV7-9	CASSLDRAAEAFF	TGTGCCAGCAGCTTGGACAGGGCGGCTGAAGCTTTCTTT
-	-	TRBJ1-2	TRBV5-1	CASSPEGYGYTF	TGCGCCAGCAGCCCCGAGGGCTATGGCTACACCTTC
-	-	TRBJ1-1	TRBV5-4	CASSSFGQLNTEAFF	TGTGCCAGCAGCTCCTTCGGACAGTTGAACACTGAAGCTTTCTTT
-	-	TRBJ2-3	TRBV19	CASSMGAFSTDTQYF	TGTGCCAGTAGTATGGGAGCTTTCTCCACAGATACGCAGTATTTT
-	-	TRBJ1-5	TRBV7-2	CASSLTGEQPQHF	TGTGCCAGCAGCTTAACGGGAGAGCAGCCCCAGCATTTT
-	TRBD1	TRBJ1-4	TRBV9	CASSPRQGGLGEKLFF	TGTGCCAGCAGCCCCCGACAGGGCGGATTAGGTGAAAAACTGTTTTTT
-	-	TRBJ1-3	TRBV28	CASRYTGHSGNTIYF	TGTGCCAGCAGATACACAGGGCACTCTGGAAACACCATATATTTT
-	-	TRBJ1-2	TRBV5-4	CASSLAGRRDGYTF	TGTGCCAGCAGCTTGGCCGGTCGGAGGGATGGCTACACCTTC
-	-	TRBJ1-1	TRBV3-1/TRBV3-2	CASSYLSGVNTEAFF	TGTGCCAGCAGCTACCTCTCAGGGGTGAACACTGAAGCTTTCTTT
-	TRBD1	TRBJ2-6	TRBV7-2	CASSFRGLGANVLTF	TGTGCCAGCAGCTTCAGGGGGCTAGGGGCCAACGTCCTGACTTTC
-	-	TRBJ1-2	TRBV19	CASSSTATGIYGYTF	TGTGCCAGTAGTTCAACCGCGACAGGAATATATGGCTACACCTTC
-	-	TRBJ2-7	TRBV29-1	CSVGLAYEQYF	TGCAGCGTTGGATTAGCTTACGAGCAGTACTTC
-	TRBD1	TRBJ2-1	TRBV12-5	CASGLGPGDRLMGEQFF	TGTGCTAGTGGTTTGGGGCCCGGGGACAGGCTTATGGGTGAGCAGTTCTTC
-	-	TRBJ1-1	TRBV5-1	CASSLGGGLGTEAFF	TGCGCCAGCAGCTTGGGCGGGGGGCTTGGCACTGAAGCTTTCTTT
-	TRBD2	TRBJ2-2	TRBV3-1/TRBV3-2	CASSQPSGRAGTGELFF	TGTGCCAGCAGCCAACCTAGCGGGAGGGCCGGGACCGGGGAGCTGTTTTTT
-	-	TRBJ1-1	TRBV7-2	CASIAGGGLGTEAFF	TGTGCCAGCATCGCGGGGGGTGGCCTGGGCACTGAAGCTTTCTTT
-	TRBD2	TRBJ2-5	TRBV9	CASSEGTSGRIETQYF	TGTGCCAGCAGCGAAGGGACTAGCGGGAGAATAGAGACCCAGTACTTC
-	TRBD1	TRBJ2-3	TRBV24-1	CATSDRGITDTQYF	TGTGCCACCTCTGACAGGGGGATCACAGATACGCAGTATTTT
-	TRBD2	TRBJ2-1	TRBV30	CAWRGLAGVEQFF	TGTGCCTGGAGGGGACTAGCGGGAGTTGAGCAGTTCTTC
-	TRBD1	TRBJ1-2	TRBV6-5	CASRKQGYGYTF	TGTGCCAGCAGGAAACAGGGGTATGGCTACACCTTC
-	-	TRBJ1-4	TRBV3-1/TRBV3-2	CASSQGGMSEKLFF	TGTGCCAGCAGCCAAGGAGGGATGTCCGAAAAACTGTTTTTT
few	-	TRBJ1-1	TRBV19	CASSIVVGQGDPEAFF	TGTGCCAGTAGTATAGTGGTCGGTCAGGGTGACCCTGAAGCTTTCTTT
-	-	TRBJ1-1	TRBV9	CASSVDTSGNTEAFF	TGTGCCAGCAGCGTGGACACTTCGGGGAACACTGAAGCTTTCTTT
-	TRBD2	TRBJ2-2	TRBV6-6	CASSSPSGTDTGELFF	TGTGCCAGCAGTTCTCCAAGCGGGACTGACACCGGGGAGCTGTTTTTT
-	-	TRBJ1-1	TRBV7-3	CASSPRPTGSTEAFF	TGTGCCAGCAGCCCTCGCCCCACAGGGAGCACTGAAGCTTTCTTT
-	-	TRBJ2-7	TRBV5-1	CASKYEGSSYEQYF	TGCGCCAGCAAATACGAGGGAAGCTCCTACGAGCAGTACTTC
-	TRBD2	TRBJ2-7	TRBV30	CAWSRGTSGYEQYF	TGTGCCTGGAGTCGGGGGACTAGCGGCTACGAGCAGTACTTC
-	-	TRBJ1-5	TRBV6-5	CASGTEGNQPQHF	TGTGCCAGCGGAACAGAAGGCAATCAGCCCCAGCATTTT
-	TRBD1	TRBJ2-5	TRBV4-1	CASSQPRQGAQETQYF	TGCGCCAGCAGCCAGCCACGACAGGGGGCTCAAGAGACCCAGTACTTC
-	-	TRBJ2-7	TRBV9	CASSVVDSPTREQYF	TGTGCCAGCAGCGTAGTGGACAGTCCTACGAGGGAGCAGTACTTC
-	TRBD1	TRBJ1-1	TRBV3-1/TRBV3-2	CASRDRDWTEAFF	TGTGCCAGCAGAGACAGGGACTGGACTGAAGCTTTCTTT
many	-	TRBJ1-1	TRBV20-1	CSALRGTEAFF	TGCAGTGCCCTCAGGGGAACTGAAGCTTTCTTT
-	TRBD2	TRBJ2-5	TRBV5-1	CASSLAGGTPTETQYF	TGCGCCAGCAGCTTGGCGGGGGGGACTCCCACGGAGACCCAGTACTTC
once	TRBD1	TRBJ1-5	TRBV28	CASNTLRQGVVQPQHF	TGTGCCAGCAATACCTTGCGGCAGGGGGTTGTCCAGCCCCAGCATTTT
-	TRBD1	TRBJ1-6	TRBV5-4	CASSGGGGTVYNSPLHF	TGTGCCAGCAGCGGCGGAGGGGGGACAGTTTATAATTCACCCCTCCACTTT
-	-	TRBJ1-3	TRBV9	CASSLPRNTIYF	TGTGCCAGCAGCCTCCCCCGGAACACCATATATTTT
-	TRBD1	TRBJ1-4	TRBV7-9	CASSPQGPINEKLFF	TGTGCCAGCAGCCCACAGGGGCCCATTAATGAAAAACTGTTTTTT
-	-	TRBJ1-4	TRBV29-1	CSVGTAEKLFF	TGCAGCGTTGGGACAGCCGAAAAACTGTTTTTT
-	TRBD1	TRBJ1-5	TRBV19	CASNPRQGAYQPQHF	TGTGCCAGTAACCCCCGACAGGGGGCTTATCAGCCCCAGCATTTT